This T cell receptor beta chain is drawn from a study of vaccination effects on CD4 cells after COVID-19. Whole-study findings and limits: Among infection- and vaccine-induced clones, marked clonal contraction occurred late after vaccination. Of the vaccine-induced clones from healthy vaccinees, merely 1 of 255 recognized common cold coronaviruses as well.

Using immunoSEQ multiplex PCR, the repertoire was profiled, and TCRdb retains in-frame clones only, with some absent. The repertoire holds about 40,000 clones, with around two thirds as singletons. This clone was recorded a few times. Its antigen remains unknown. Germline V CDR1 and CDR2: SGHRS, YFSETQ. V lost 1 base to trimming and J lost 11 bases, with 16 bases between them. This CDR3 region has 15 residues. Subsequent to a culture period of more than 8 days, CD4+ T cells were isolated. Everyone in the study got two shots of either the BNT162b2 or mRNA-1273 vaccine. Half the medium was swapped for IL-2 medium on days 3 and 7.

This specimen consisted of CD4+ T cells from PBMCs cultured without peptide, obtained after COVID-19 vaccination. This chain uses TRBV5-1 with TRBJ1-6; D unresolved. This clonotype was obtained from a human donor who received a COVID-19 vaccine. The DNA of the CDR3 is TGCGCCAGCAGCTTGACGTCCCCACGAGGAACACCCCTCCACTTT. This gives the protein CASSLTSPRGTPLHF.